Listed here are 4 T cell receptor beta chains from one sample, sequenced in a study of blood T cells in healthy people across ages. It was with a sample-barcoded 5' primer and a J-beta primer mix that a second PCR of roughly 7 to 12 cycles was run. One entry per CDR3 protein, called by TCRdb with MiXCR from the 5' RACE reads. The sample includes approximately 1,700,000 distinct CDR3 sequences, about two fifths of them seen just once. Sequenced: blood. These receptors all come from a human donor in good health.

The chain recombines TRBV12-3 or TRBV12-4 with TRBJ1-5; D ambiguous. Trimming pared 3 bases from V and 6 bases from J, leaving 6 bases between. The CDR3 consists of 12 residues. The chain's CDR3 is CASSFISQPQHF. The CDR3 DNA reads TGTGCCAGCAGTTTTATTTCTCAGCCCCAGCATTTT.

V and J are TRBV14 and TRBJ2-1; D is unresolved. Germline-derived CDR1 and CDR2 are SGHDN and FVKESK. The ends were cut back, 6 bases at V and 6 bases at J, with 12 bases in the middle. The CDR3 has 13 residues. The CDR3 spells CASRPQSGNEQFF. The CDR3 nucleotides read TGTGCCAGCAGACCCCAATCGGGCAATGAGCAGTTCTTC.

This clonotype was counted a few times. V usage is TRBV28 and J usage is TRBJ2-3; 7 bases match TRBD2. CDR1 is MDHEN and CDR2 is SYDVKM in the germline V gene. Losses at the gene ends were 11 bases for V and 4 bases for J; bases not matched to a gene: 18. The CDR3 loop spans 16 amino acids. The CDR3, as DNA: TGTGCCGTCAGTGCCCTAGGGGAGGGATATTCAGATACGCAGTATTTT. Translation: CAVSALGEGYSDTQYF.

The chain employs TRBV28 and TRBJ2-1, with D possibly matching TRBD1 (5 bases). The V gene lost 8 bases and the J gene lost 13 bases, with 21 bases spanning the gap. This CDR3 has 13 residues. CDR1 is MDHEN and CDR2 is SYDVKM in the germline V gene. The CDR3 region is CASGPLQGRGQFF. Written as DNA, the CDR3 is TGTGCCAGCGGTCCCCTCCAGGGAAGGGGCCAGTTCTTC.